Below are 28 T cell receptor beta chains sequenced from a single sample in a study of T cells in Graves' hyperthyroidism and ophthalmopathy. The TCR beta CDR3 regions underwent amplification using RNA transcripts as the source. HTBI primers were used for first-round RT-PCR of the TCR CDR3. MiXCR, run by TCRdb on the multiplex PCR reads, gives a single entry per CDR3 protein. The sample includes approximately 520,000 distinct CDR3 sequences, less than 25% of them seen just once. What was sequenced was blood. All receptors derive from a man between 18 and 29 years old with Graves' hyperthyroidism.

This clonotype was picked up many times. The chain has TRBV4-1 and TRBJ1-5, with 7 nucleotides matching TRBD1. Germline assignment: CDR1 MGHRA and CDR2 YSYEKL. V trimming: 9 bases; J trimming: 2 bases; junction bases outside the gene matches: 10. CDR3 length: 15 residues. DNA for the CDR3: TGCGCCAGTAACACAGGGGTTGGGCGCAATCAGCCCCAGCATTTT. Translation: CASNTGVGRNQPQHF.

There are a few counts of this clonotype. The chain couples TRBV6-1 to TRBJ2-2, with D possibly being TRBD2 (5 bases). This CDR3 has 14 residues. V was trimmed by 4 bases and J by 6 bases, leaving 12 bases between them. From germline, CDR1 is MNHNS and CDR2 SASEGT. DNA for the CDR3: TGTGCCAGCAGTGTAGGTCGGAGGCCCGGGGAGCTGTTTTTT. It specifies CASSVGRRPGELFF.

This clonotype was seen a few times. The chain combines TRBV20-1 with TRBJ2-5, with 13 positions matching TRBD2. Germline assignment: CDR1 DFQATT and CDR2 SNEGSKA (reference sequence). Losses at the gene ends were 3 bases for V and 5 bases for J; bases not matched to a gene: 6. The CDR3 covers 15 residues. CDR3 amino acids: CSASPLAGGPETQYF. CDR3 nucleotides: TGCAGTGCTAGTCCACTAGCGGGGGGGCCGGAGACCCAGTACTTC.

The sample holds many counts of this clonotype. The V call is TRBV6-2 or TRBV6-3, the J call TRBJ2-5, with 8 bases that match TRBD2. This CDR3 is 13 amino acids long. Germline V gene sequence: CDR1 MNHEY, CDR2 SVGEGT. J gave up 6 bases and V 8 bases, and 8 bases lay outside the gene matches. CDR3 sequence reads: CASRLALTQTQYF. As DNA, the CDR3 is TGTGCCAGCCGACTAGCGTTGACCCAGACCCAGTACTTC.

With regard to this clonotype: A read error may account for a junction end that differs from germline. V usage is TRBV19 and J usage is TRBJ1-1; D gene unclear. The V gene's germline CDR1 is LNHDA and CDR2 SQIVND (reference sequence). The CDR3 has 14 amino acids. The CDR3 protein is CASSISAGHTEACF. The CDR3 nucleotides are TGTGCCAGTAGTATCTCGGCCGGCCACACTGAAGCTTGCTTT.

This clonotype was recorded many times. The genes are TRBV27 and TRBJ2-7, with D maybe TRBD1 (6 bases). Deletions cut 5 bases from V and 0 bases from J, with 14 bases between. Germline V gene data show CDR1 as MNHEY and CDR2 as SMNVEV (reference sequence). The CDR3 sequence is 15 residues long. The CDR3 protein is CASSMTGDSSYEQYF. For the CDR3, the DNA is TGTGCCAGCAGTATGACAGGCGACAGCTCCTACGAGCAGTACTTC.

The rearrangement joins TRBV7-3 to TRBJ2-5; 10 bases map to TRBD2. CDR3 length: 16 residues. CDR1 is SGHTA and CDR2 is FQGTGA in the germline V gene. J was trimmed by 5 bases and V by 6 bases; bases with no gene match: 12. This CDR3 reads CASRSGVAGGGETQYF. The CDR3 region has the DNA TGTGCCAGCAGGTCGGGTGTAGCGGGAGGTGGGGAGACCCAGTACTTC.

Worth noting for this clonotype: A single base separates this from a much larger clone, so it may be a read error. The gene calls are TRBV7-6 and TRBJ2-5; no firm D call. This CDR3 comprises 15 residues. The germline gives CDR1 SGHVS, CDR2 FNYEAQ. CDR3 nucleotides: TGTGCCAGCAGCCCCACGCTGCTACCACCAGAGACCCAGGACTTC. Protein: CASSPTLLPPETQDF.

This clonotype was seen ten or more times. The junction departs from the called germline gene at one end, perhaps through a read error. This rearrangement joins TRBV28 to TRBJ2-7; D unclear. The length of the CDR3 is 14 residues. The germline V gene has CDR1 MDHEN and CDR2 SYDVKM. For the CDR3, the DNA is TGCGCCAGCAGCCCGGCAGGTAGCTCCTACGAGCAGTACTTC. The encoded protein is CASSPAGSSYEQYF.

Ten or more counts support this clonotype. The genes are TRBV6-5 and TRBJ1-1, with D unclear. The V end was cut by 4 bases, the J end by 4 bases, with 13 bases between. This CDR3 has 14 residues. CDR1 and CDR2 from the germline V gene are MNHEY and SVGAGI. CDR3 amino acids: CASSSFGAVTEAFF. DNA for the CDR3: TGTGCCAGCAGTTCCTTCGGTGCGGTCACTGAAGCTTTCTTT.

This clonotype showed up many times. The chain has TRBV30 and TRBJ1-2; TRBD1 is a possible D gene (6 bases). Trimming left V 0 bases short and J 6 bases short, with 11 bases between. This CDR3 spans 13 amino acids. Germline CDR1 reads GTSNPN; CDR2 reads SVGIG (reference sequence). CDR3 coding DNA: TGTGCCTGGAGTGTTGGGGGCACCCATGGCTACACCTTC. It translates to CAWSVGGTHGYTF.

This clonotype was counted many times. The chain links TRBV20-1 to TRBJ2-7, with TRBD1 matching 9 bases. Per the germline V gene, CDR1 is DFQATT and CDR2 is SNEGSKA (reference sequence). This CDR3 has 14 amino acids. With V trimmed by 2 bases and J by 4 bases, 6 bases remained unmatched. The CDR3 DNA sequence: TGCAGTGCTAGACAGGGGACAGGGATATACGAGCAGTACTTC. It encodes CSARQGTGIYEQYF.

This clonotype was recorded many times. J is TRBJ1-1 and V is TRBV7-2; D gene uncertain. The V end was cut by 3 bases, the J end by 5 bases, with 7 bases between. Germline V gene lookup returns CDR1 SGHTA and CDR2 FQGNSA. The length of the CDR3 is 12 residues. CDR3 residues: CASSLYGTEAFF. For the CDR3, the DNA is TGTGCCAGCAGCTTGTATGGGACTGAAGCTTTCTTT. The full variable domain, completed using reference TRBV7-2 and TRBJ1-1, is GAGVSQSPSNKVTEKGKDVELRCDPISGHTALYWYRQSLGQGLEFLIYFQGNSAPDKSGLPSDRFSAERTGGSVSTLTIQRTQQEDSAVYLCASSLYGTEAFFGQGTRLTVV.

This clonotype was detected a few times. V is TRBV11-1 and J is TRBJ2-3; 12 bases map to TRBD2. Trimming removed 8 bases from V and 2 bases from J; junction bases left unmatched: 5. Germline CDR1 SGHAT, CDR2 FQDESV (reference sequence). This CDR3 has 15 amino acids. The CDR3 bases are TGTGCCAGCGCTAGCGGGGGGGCCCCCACAGATACGCAGTATTTT. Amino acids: CASASGGAPTDTQYF.

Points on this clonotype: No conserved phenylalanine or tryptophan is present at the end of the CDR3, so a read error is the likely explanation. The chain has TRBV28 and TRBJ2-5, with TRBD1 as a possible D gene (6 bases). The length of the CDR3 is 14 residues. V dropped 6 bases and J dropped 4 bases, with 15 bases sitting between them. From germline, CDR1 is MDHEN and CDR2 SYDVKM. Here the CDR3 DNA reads TGTGCCAGCAGGTCTCCAGGGGCTAGAGAGACCCAGTACCTC. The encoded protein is CASRSPGARETQYL.

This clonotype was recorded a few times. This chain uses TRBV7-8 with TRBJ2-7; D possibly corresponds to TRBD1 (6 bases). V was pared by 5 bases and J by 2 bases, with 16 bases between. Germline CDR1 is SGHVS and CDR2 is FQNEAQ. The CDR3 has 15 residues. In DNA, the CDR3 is TGTGCCAGCAGCCTCCACAGGGAAGACCCCTACGAGCAGTACTTC. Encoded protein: CASSLHREDPYEQYF.

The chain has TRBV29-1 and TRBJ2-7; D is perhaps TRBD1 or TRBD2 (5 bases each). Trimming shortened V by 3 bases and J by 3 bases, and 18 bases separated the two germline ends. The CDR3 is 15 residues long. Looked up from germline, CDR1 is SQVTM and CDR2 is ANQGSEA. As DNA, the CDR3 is TGCAGCGTTGATGAGCCGGGACCTGATGGCTACGAGCAGTACTTC. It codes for CSVDEPGPDGYEQYF.

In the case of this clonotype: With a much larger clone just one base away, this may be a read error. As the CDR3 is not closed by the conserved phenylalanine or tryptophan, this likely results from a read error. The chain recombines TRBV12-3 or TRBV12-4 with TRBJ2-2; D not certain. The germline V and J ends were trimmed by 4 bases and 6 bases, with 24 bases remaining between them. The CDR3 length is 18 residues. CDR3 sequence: CASSWRPLGLLSAGELFL. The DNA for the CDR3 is TGTGCCAGCAGTTGGCGACCGCTAGGGTTGTTGAGCGCCGGGGAGCTGTTTTTG.

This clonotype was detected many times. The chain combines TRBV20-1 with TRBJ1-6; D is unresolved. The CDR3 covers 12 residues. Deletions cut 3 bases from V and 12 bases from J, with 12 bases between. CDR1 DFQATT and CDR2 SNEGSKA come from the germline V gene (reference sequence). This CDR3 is CSARLRSEPLHF. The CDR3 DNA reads TGCAGTGCTAGGCTCCGCTCCGAACCCCTCCACTTT.

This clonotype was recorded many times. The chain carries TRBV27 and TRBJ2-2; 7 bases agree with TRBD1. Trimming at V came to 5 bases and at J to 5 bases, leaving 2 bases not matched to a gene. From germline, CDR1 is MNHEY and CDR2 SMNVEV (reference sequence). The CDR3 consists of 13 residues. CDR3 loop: CASSTGDTGELFF. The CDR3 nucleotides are TGTGCCAGCAGTACAGGGGATACCGGGGAGCTGTTTTTT.

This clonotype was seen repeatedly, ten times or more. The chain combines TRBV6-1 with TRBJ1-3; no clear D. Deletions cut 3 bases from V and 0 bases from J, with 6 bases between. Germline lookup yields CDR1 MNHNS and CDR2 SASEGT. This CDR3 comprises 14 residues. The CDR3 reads CASSERLSGNTIYF. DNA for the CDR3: TGTGCCAGCAGTGAGCGGCTCTCTGGAAACACCATATATTTT.

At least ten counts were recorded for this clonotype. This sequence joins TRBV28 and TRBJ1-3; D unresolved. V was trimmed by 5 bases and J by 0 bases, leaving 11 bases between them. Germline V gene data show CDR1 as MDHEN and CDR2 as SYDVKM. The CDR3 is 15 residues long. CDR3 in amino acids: CASSPTFVSGNTIYF. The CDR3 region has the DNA TGTGCCAGCAGTCCTACCTTCGTCTCTGGAAACACCATATATTTT.

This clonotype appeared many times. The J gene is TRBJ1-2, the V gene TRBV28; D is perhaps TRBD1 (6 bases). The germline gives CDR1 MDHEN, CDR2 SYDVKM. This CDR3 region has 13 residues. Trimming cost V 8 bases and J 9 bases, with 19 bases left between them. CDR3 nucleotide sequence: TGTGCCAGCCGAAACGTGGAGGGGGGCAGCTACACCTTC. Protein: CASRNVEGGSYTF.

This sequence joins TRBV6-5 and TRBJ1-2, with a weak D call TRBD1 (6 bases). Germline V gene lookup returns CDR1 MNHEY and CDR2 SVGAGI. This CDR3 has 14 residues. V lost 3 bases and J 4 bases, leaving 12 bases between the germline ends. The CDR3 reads CASSYTGQSYGYTF. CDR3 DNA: TGTGCCAGCAGTTATACAGGGCAGAGCTATGGCTACACCTTC.

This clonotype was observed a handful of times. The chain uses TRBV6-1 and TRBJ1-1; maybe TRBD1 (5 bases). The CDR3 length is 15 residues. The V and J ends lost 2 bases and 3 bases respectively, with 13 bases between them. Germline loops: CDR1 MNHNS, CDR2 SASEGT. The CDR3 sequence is CASSENWGVYTEAFF. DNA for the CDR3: TGTGCCAGCAGTGAAAATTGGGGGGTTTACACTGAAGCTTTCTTT.

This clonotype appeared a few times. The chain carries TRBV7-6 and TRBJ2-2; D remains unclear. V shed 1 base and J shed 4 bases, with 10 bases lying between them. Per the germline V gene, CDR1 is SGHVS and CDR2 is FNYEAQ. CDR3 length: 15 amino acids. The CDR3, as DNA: TGTGCCAGCAGCTTAGAACAGCTTTCCACCGGGGAGCTGTTTTTT. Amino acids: CASSLEQLSTGELFF.

The CDR3 loop reads CASRGLALRSREQYF. The CDR3 bases are TGTGCCAGCAGGGGACTAGCGTTAAGGTCGCGCGAGCAGTACTTC. J is TRBJ2-7 and V is TRBV6-2 or TRBV6-3; 10 positions match TRBD2. The CDR3 covers 15 residues. CDR1 MNHEY and CDR2 SVGEGT come from the germline V gene. With V trimmed by 6 bases and J by 6 bases, 11 bases remained unmatched.

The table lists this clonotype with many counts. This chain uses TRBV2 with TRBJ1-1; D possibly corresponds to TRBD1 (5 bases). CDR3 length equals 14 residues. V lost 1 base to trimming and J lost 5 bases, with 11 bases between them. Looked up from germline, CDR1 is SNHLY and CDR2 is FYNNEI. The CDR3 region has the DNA TGTGCCAGCAGTGAAGTGTATGGGGGTACTGAAGCTTTCTTT. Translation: CASSEVYGGTEAFF. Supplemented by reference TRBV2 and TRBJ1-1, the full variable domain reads EPEVTQTPSHQVTQMGQEVILRCVPISNHLYFYWYRQILGQKVEFLVSFYNNEISEKSEIFDDQFSVERPDGSNFTLKIRSTKLEDSAMYFCASSEVYGGTEAFFGQGTRLTVV.